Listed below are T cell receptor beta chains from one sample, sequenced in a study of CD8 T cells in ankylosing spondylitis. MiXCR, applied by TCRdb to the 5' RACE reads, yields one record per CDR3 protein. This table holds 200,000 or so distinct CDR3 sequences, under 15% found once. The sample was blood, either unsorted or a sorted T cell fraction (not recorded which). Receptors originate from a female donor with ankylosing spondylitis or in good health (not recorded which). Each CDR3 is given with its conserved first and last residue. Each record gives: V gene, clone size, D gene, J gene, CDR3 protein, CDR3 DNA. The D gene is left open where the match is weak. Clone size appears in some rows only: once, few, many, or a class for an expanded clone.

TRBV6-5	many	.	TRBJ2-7	CASSYSGGPYEQYF	TGTGCCAGCAGTTACTCAGGCGGGCCATACGAGCAGTACTTC
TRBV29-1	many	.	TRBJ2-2	CSVGMLNTGELFF	TGCAGCGTTGGTATGTTGAACACCGGGGAGCTGTTTTTT
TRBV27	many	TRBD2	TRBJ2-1	CASSPLGLAGGRNEQFF	TGTGCCAGCAGTCCCCTTGGACTAGCGGGAGGAAGAAATGAGCAGTTCTTC
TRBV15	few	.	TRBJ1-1	CATSRTYSAGILSTEAFF	TGTGCCACCAGCAGGACCTACTCAGCCGGGATTTTGAGCACTGAAGCTTTCTTT
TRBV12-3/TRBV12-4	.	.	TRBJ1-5	CASSLQDGNQPQHF	TGTGCCAGCAGTTTACAGGACGGCAATCAGCCCCAGCATTTT
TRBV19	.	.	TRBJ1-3	CASKRWGALGNTIYF	TGTGCCAGTAAGAGATGGGGGGCTCTTGGAAACACCATATATTTT
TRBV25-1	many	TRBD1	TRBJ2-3	CASSSPGQSTDTQYF	TGTGCCAGCAGTTCCCCGGGACAGAGCACAGATACGCAGTATTTT
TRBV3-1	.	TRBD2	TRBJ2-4	CASSPGTSGGIAKNIQYF	TGTGCCAGCAGCCCGGGGACTAGCGGAGGCATAGCCAAAAACATTCAGTACTTC
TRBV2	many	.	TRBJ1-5	CASSRDINQPQHF	TGTGCCAGCAGCCGGGACATCAATCAGCCCCAGCATTTT
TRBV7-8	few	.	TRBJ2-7	CASSLRLVVPLAYEQYF	TGTGCCAGCAGCTTGCGACTAGTCGTCCCGCTAGCCTACGAGCAGTACTTC
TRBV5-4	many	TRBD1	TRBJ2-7	CASSSGTGSYEQYF	TGCGCCAGCAGTTCCGGGACAGGGTCCTACGAGCAGTACTTC
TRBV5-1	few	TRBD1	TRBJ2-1	CASSHGQDFGEQFF	TGCGCCAGCAGCCATGGACAGGATTTCGGTGAGCAGTTCTTC
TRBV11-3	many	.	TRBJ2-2	CASSSRNTGELFF	TGTGCCAGCAGCTCCAGGAACACCGGGGAGCTGTTTTTT
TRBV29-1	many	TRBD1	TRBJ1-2	CSVERTGARGYTF	TGCAGCGTTGAAAGGACAGGGGCGCGTGGCTACACCTTC
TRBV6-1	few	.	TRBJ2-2	CASSLPGHTGELFF	TGTGCCAGCAGCCTCCCGGGCCACACCGGGGAGCTGTTTTTT
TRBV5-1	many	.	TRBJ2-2	CASSLKDGSSTGELFF	TGCGCCAGCAGCTTAAAGGACGGGAGTTCGACCGGGGAGCTGTTTTTT
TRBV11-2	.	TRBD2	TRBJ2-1	CASSLGVLSGGYNEQFF	TGTGCCAGCAGCTTAGGGGTACTAAGCGGGGGGTACAATGAGCAGTTCTTC
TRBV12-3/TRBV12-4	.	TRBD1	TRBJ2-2	CASSPGQGNTGELFF	TGTGCCAGCAGCCCGGGACAGGGGAACACCGGGGAGCTGTTTTTT
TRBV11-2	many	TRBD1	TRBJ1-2	CASSFRTGGVAF	TGTGCCAGCAGCTTCCGGACAGGGGGCGTTGCCTTC
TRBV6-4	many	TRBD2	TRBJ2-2	CASSPGLVGTGELFF	TGTGCCAGCAGCCCGGGACTAGTGGGCACCGGGGAGCTGTTTTTT
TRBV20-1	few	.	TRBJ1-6	CSARVQSSYNSPLHF	TGCAGTGCTAGAGTACAGAGCTCCTATAATTCACCCCTCCACTTT
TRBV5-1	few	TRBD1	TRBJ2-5	CASSLQGRETQYF	TGCGCCAGCAGCCTACAGGGGAGAGAGACCCAGTACTTC